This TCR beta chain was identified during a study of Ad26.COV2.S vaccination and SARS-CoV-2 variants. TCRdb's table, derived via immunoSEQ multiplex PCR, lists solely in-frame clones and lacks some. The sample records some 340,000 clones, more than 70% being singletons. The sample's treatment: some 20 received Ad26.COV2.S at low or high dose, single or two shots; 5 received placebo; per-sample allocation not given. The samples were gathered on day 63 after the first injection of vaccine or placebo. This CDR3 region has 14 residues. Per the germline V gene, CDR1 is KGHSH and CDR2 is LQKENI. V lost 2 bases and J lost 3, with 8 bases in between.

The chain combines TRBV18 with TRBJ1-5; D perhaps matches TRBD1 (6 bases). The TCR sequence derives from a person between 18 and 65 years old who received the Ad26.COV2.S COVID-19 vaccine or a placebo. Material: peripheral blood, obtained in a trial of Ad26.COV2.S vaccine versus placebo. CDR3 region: CASSPGGLNQPQHF. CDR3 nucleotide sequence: TGTGCCAGCTCACCAGGGGGGCTCAATCAGCCCCAGCATTTT. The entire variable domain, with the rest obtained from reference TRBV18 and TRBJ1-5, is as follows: NAGVMQNPRHLVRRRGQEARLRCSPMKGHSHVYWYRQLPEEGLKFMVYLQKENIIDESGMPKERFSAEFPKEGPSILRIQQVVRGDSAAYFCASSPGGLNQPQHFGDGTRLSIL.